Listed here is a single T cell receptor (beta chain). This specimen comes from a study of T cell changes during pregnancy in multiple sclerosis. TCRdb's table, derived via immunoSEQ multiplex PCR, lists solely in-frame clones and lacks some. The table has more than 80,000 clones, nearly 95% seen once. This CDR3 spans 14 amino acids. Between the trimmed V and J ends, which lost 3 bases and 3 bases, there was a span of 11 bases. Looked up from germline, CDR1 is SGHAT and CDR2 is FQNNGV. This clonotype was obtained from a female donor with multiple sclerosis, enrolled in a pregnancy study. The specimen was peripheral blood, collected in the second trimester of pregnancy. This chain uses TRBV11-2 with TRBJ1-1; no clear D gene. The chain's CDR3 is CASSFGIGYTEAFF. The CDR3 DNA follows: TGTGCCAGCAGCTTCGGGATAGGGTACACTGAAGCTTTCTTT. The full variable domain, its missing parts supplied by reference TRBV11-2 and TRBJ1-1, is EAGVAQSPRYKIIEKRQSVAFWCNPISGHATLYWYQQILGQGPKLLIQFQNNGVVDDSQLPKDRFSAERLKGVDSTLKIQPAKLEDSAVYLCASSFGIGYTEAFFGQGTRLTVV.